One sample yielded the 14 T cell receptor beta chains listed below, sequenced in a study of monozygotic twins with inflammatory bowel disease. TCRdb re-called the 5' RACE reads and shows each CDR3 protein once, DNA omitted. The sample holds about 300,000 distinct CDR3 sequences. The specimen was blood. The receptor set was obtained from a human donor with ulcerative colitis or Crohn's disease, or a healthy co-twin of an affected twin (not recorded which).

The rearrangement joins TRBV6-1 to TRBJ1-5. The CDR3 sequence is 16 residues long. Per germline, CDR1 MNHNS and CDR2 SASEGT. CDR3 protein: CASTRALTGENQPQHF.

This chain links TRBV24-1 with TRBJ2-3; no DNA is available, so the TRBD1 call from TCRdb remains unchecked. The CDR3 length is 15 residues. Per germline, CDR1 KGHDR and CDR2 SFDVKD. CDR3 loop: CATSTPGQGTDTQYF.

V is TRBV18 and J is TRBJ2-3; TCRdb returns TRBD1, unconfirmable since there is no DNA. Germline CDR1 is KGHSH and CDR2 is LQKENI. This CDR3 comprises 16 residues. The CDR3 is CASSPSLGHITDTQYF. The variable domain in full, completed from reference TRBV18 and TRBJ2-3, reads NAGVMQNPRHLVRRRGQEARLRCSPMKGHSHVYWYRQLPEEGLKFMVYLQKENIIDESGMPKERFSAEFPKEGPSILRIQQVVRGDSAAYFCASSPSLGHITDTQYFGPGTRLTVL.

The chain uses TRBV3-1 and TRBJ1-1. CDR1 and CDR2 (germline): LGHDT, YNNKEL (reference sequence). CDR3 size: 13 residues. This CDR3 is CASSQDWRTEAFF.

The V and J genes are TRBV5-1 and TRBJ2-5; TCRdb selects TRBD2, and the lack of DNA leaves this call unchecked. Per germline, CDR1 SGHRS and CDR2 YFSETQ. The CDR3 has 14 amino acids. The CDR3 sequence is CASSLVAREETQYF.

The genes are TRBV19 and TRBJ1-1; the D call of TRBD1 rests on TCRdb alone, since no DNA is present to check it. Germline lookup yields CDR1 LNHDA and CDR2 SQIVND (reference sequence). The CDR3 contains 13 residues. The CDR3 loop reads CASSLHRGTEAFF.

V gene TRBV7-9 combines with J gene TRBJ1-2; TCRdb outputs TRBD1, but without DNA this stays unchecked. The CDR3 sequence is 13 residues long. CDR1 is SEHNR and CDR2 is FQNEAQ in the germline V gene (reference sequence). CDR3 residues: CATQQVSGVGYTF.

The chain carries TRBV7-3 and TRBJ2-7. Germline V gene lookup returns CDR1 SGHTA and CDR2 FQGTGA. CDR3 size: 13 residues. The CDR3 protein is CASSLNGWYEQYF.

The chain joins TRBV7-9 to TRBJ2-7. CDR3 size: 15 residues. Germline-derived CDR1 and CDR2 are SEHNR and FQNEAQ (reference sequence). Here the CDR3 reads CASSLTLGRAYEQYF.

The rearrangement uses TRBV7-8 and TRBJ1-1. Germline CDR1 and CDR2: SGHVS and FQNEAQ. There are 15 residues in the CDR3. The CDR3 reads CASSLGHRPNTEAFF.

The chain joins TRBV5-1 to TRBJ2-1; the D call of TRBD2 rests on TCRdb alone, since no DNA is present to check it. Germline V lookup: CDR1 SGHRS, CDR2 YFSETQ. This CDR3 is 16 amino acids long. The CDR3 region is CASRPAPSGSYNEQFF.

V and J are TRBV20-1 and TRBJ1-2; lacking DNA, the TRBD1 call made by TCRdb goes unchecked. Germline lookup yields CDR1 DFQATT and CDR2 SNEGSKA (reference sequence). CDR3 length equals 16 residues. CDR3 sequence: CSPPFGSPTAEYGYTF.

The V and J genes are TRBV18 and TRBJ1-1; checking the TCRdb D call of TRBD1 is not possible without DNA. Germline-derived CDR1 and CDR2 are KGHSH and LQKENI. This CDR3 spans 12 amino acids. The CDR3 loop reads CASSQAGSGAFF.

The CDR3 sequence: CASSLDLGLGTFGRHNEQFF. The genes are TRBV11-2 and TRBJ2-1; TCRdb gives TRBD1 as the D gene, but with no DNA this cannot be confirmed. CDR1 is SGHAT and CDR2 is FQNNGV in the germline V gene. This CDR3 contains 20 residues.